A single sample gave rise to the 20 T cell receptor beta chains below, sequenced in a study of cytomegalovirus exposure and HLA in healthy donors. Libraries were prepared by immunoSEQ multiplex PCR; TCRdb keeps only in-frame clonotypes and omits some of them. Of approximately 270,000 clones in the sample, over 75% are singletons; the top ten hold around 12%. The specimen sequenced was PBMCs. These receptors came from a young man in good health and CMV-seropositive.

The V call is TRBV29-1, the J call TRBJ2-2; tentatively, D is TRBD1 or TRBD2 (5 bases each). The CDR3 loop spans 16 amino acids. V was pared by 0 bases and J by 3 bases, with 14 bases between. The germline V gene encodes CDR1 SQVTM and CDR2 ANQGSEA. The CDR3 region is CSVEDLTGPYTGELFF. The CDR3 coding sequence is TGCAGCGTTGAAGATCTAACGGGACCCTACACCGGGGAGCTGTTTTTT.

The chain combines TRBV4-2 with TRBJ1-5, with D maybe TRBD1 (6 bases). V was trimmed by 4 bases and J by 9 bases, leaving 10 bases between them. Germline V CDR1 and CDR2: LGHNA, YNFKEQ. There are 12 residues in the CDR3. The CDR3 loop reads CASSRGGWPQHF. In DNA, the CDR3 is TGTGCCAGCAGCCGAGGGGGATGGCCCCAGCATTTT.

In its sample, this clone was seen many times. This chain connects TRBV5-1 to TRBJ1-2; the D gene is possibly TRBD1 (5 bases). From germline, CDR1 is SGHRS and CDR2 YFSETQ. The CDR3 loop spans 12 amino acids. The V end was cut by 3 bases, the J end by 4 bases, with 7 bases between. This CDR3 reads CASSWGSYGYTF. The DNA for the CDR3 is TGCGCCAGCAGCTGGGGGTCCTATGGCTACACCTTC.

The chain joins TRBV14 to TRBJ1-2; 11 nucleotides line up with TRBD1. The CDR3 spans 16 residues. V was pared by 1 base and J by 7 bases, with 8 bases of the junction left unmatched. CDR1 and CDR2 (germline): SGHDN, FVKESK. In DNA, the CDR3 is TGTGCCAGCAGCCAAGGTCCCCGGACAGGGGGCAGTGGCTACACCTTC. Its translation: CASSQGPRTGGSGYTF.

A single count supports this clone. The chain carries TRBV5-4 and TRBJ2-7, with a weak D call TRBD2 (5 bases). The ends were cut back, 2 bases at V and 0 bases at J, with 12 bases in the middle. Germline lookup yields CDR1 SGHNT and CDR2 YYREEE (reference sequence). CDR3 length: 15 amino acids. Here the CDR3 reads CASSFGGFSSYEQYF. The DNA for the CDR3 is TGTGCCAGCAGCTTCGGCGGGTTTAGCTCCTACGAGCAGTACTTC.

The CDR3 here is CASSLMGEETQYF. As DNA, the CDR3 is TGCGCCAGCAGCTTGATGGGAGAAGAGACCCAGTACTTC. V usage is TRBV5-1 and J usage is TRBJ2-5, with D maybe TRBD2 (5 bases). Germline V gene sequence: CDR1 SGHRS, CDR2 YFSETQ. V dropped 1 base and J dropped 3 bases, with 7 bases sitting between them. CDR3 length: 13 amino acids.

V is TRBV29-1 and J is TRBJ1-1; a possible D gene is TRBD1 (6 bases). The length of the CDR3 is 13 residues. Per the germline V gene, CDR1 is SQVTM and CDR2 is ANQGSEA. Trimming cost V 0 bases and J 7 bases, with 12 bases left between them. This CDR3 reads CSVEDSGADEAFF. CDR3 DNA sequence: TGCAGCGTTGAAGACTCGGGGGCGGATGAAGCTTTCTTT.

This chain uses TRBV15 with TRBJ1-2; 8 nucleotides match TRBD1. Looked up from germline, CDR1 is LNHNV and CDR2 is YYDKDF (reference sequence). This CDR3 has 14 amino acids. V was clipped by 8 bases and J by 2 bases; unmatched bases: 7. CDR3 in DNA: TGTGCCACCGCGGACCAGGGGGCGAACTATGGCTACACCTTC. The encoded protein is CATADQGANYGYTF.

The chain joins TRBV6-1 to TRBJ2-7, with D tentatively TRBD2 (5 bases). The V gene lost 3 bases and the J gene lost 0 bases, with 15 bases spanning the gap. The CDR3 has 16 amino acids. Germline CDR1 reads MNHNS; CDR2 reads SASEGT. CDR3 sequence reads: CASSDPRDPFSYEQYF. CDR3 nucleotide sequence: TGTGCCAGCAGTGACCCCCGGGATCCGTTCTCCTACGAGCAGTACTTC.

The J gene is TRBJ1-2, the V gene TRBV2; 10 bases match TRBD1. CDR3 length: 14 amino acids. The V gene's germline CDR1 is SNHLY and CDR2 FYNNEI. Trimming at V came to 6 bases and at J to 7 bases, leaving 8 bases not matched to a gene. The CDR3 DNA reads TGTGCCAGCAGCCTGACAGGGGGCGCGACTGGCTACACCTTC. As protein: CASSLTGGATGYTF. Full variable domain (remainder filled in from reference TRBV2 and TRBJ1-2): EPEVTQTPSHQVTQMGQEVILRCVPISNHLYFYWYRQILGQKVEFLVSFYNNEISEKSEIFDDQFSVERPDGSNFTLKIRSTKLEDSAMYFCASSLTGGATGYTFGSGTRLTVV.

The chain couples TRBV2 to TRBJ1-1; D ambiguous. Germline V gene data show CDR1 as SNHLY and CDR2 as FYNNEI. Trimming cost V 7 bases and J 1 base, with 13 bases left between them. The CDR3 extends over 14 amino acids. The CDR3, as DNA: TGTGCCAGCATTTTAACCCCAAAGAACACTGAAGCTTTCTTT. It specifies CASILTPKNTEAFF.

V usage is TRBV7-8 and J usage is TRBJ1-5; D not certain. The CDR3 sequence is 14 residues long. Germline V gene data show CDR1 as SGHVS and CDR2 as FQNEAQ. With 2 bases removed from V and 4 bases from J, the gap between germline ends came to 9 bases. DNA of the CDR3: TGTGCCAGCAGCTTAAAGATCGGGAATCAGCCCCAGCATTTT. Amino acids: CASSLKIGNQPQHF.

The V gene is TRBV5-1, the J gene TRBJ2-3; D call uncertain. The germline V and J ends were trimmed by 2 bases and 0 bases, with 10 bases remaining between them. Germline V gene lookup returns CDR1 SGHRS and CDR2 YFSETQ. This CDR3 is built from 15 residues. CDR3 amino acids: CASSLTSPSTDTQYF. The CDR3 bases are TGCGCCAGCAGCTTAACTTCCCCTAGCACAGATACGCAGTATTTT. The variable domain in full, completed from reference TRBV5-1 and TRBJ2-3, reads KAGVTQTPRYLIKTRGQQVTLSCSPISGHRSVSWYQQTPGQGLQFLFEYFSETQRNKGNFPGRFSGRQFSNSRSEMNVSTLELGDSALYLCASSLTSPSTDTQYFGPGTRLTVL.

V gene TRBV2 combines with J gene TRBJ1-2; no firm D call. Germline CDR1 and CDR2: SNHLY and FYNNEI. This CDR3 comprises 13 residues. V was trimmed by 7 bases and J by 5 bases, leaving 14 bases between them. CDR3 region: CASIGELGYGYTF. DNA for the CDR3: TGTGCCAGCATTGGGGAATTAGGTTATGGCTACACCTTC.

V is TRBV6-6 and J is TRBJ1-4; weak D call: TRBD1 (6 bases). This CDR3 has 12 residues. V was trimmed by 7 bases and J by 7 bases, leaving 10 bases between them. The germline V gene encodes CDR1 MNHNY and CDR2 SVGAGI (reference sequence). CDR3: CASKGQFEKLFF. The DNA of the CDR3 is TGTGCCAGCAAGGGACAATTTGAAAAACTGTTTTTT.

J is TRBJ1-2 and V is TRBV9, with D unresolved. This CDR3 is built from 15 residues. Trimming removed 1 base at V and 4 bases at J, with 14 bases between. Germline values: CDR1 SGDLS, CDR2 YYNGEE. CDR3 in DNA: TGTGCCAGCAGCGTATATCCAGTAGGATCCTATGGCTACACCTTC. Protein product: CASSVYPVGSYGYTF.

This clone was recorded a few times. This rearrangement joins TRBV15 to TRBJ1-2, with D possibly being TRBD1 (5 bases). The CDR3 length is 17 residues. The germline V gene has CDR1 LNHNV and CDR2 YYDKDF (reference sequence). Trimming took off 3 bases at V and 0 bases at J, with 17 bases between the two ends. The CDR3 here is CATSSPGTLGANYGYTF. For the CDR3, the DNA is TGTGCCACCAGCAGTCCGGGGACCTTGGGGGCTAACTATGGCTACACCTTC.

The V gene is TRBV5-1, the J gene TRBJ1-3, with D unresolved. This CDR3 comprises 13 residues. Per germline, CDR1 SGHRS and CDR2 YFSETQ. Trimming stripped 6 bases from V and 0 bases from J, with 7 bases between. CDR3 in amino acids: CASKSDSGNTIYF. CDR3 nucleotide sequence: TGCGCCAGCAAGTCAGACTCTGGAAACACCATATATTTT.

CDR3: CASSLGLWNTEAFF. In DNA, the CDR3 is TGTGCCAGCAGTTTAGGACTATGGAACACTGAAGCTTTCTTT. The J gene is TRBJ1-1, the V gene TRBV28; D is undetermined. Per germline, CDR1 MDHEN and CDR2 SYDVKM. The CDR3 has 14 amino acids. The V gene lost 2 bases and the J gene lost 1 base, with 8 bases spanning the gap.

This clone showed up just a few times. The J gene is TRBJ1-5, the V gene TRBV6-1; 8 bases align to TRBD1. V lost 8 bases, J lost 4 bases, and 1 base stayed unmatched. Germline loops: CDR1 MNHNS, CDR2 SASEGT. CDR3 length: 12 amino acids. The CDR3 nucleotides are TGTGCCAGCCGGACAGGGAATCAGCCCCAGCATTTT. This gives the protein CASRTGNQPQHF.